Listed below are T cell receptor beta chains from one sample, sequenced in a study of cytomegalovirus exposure and HLA in healthy donors. Generated by immunoSEQ multiplex PCR, the TCRdb table keeps only in-frame clones and is missing some. The table has about 110,000 clones, 70% to 75% seen once. The specimen was PBMCs. The receptors were gathered from a woman aged 40 to 50 in good health and CMV-seronegative. The CDR3 runs from the conserved cysteine through the conserved F or W. A D gene is named only where the DNA matches it firmly. Clone size is shown for a subset of rows, as once, few, many or a class of expanded clone.

>.|TRBD2|TRBJ2-1|TRBV28
CASSDSGRPNEQFF
TGTGCCAGCAGTGATAGCGGGAGGCCCAATGAGCAGTTCTTC
>once|.|TRBJ1-4|TRBV10-3
CAISEESEKLFF
TGTGCCATCAGTGAGGAGTCCGAAAAACTGTTTTTT
>.|.|TRBJ2-7|TRBV5-1
CASSLGGGDPSSYEQYF
TGCGCCAGCAGCTTGGGGGGAGGAGATCCGAGCTCCTACGAGCAGTACTTC
>.|TRBD1|TRBJ1-3|TRBV19
CASRRGQDDRTIYF
TGTGCCAGTAGAAGGGGGCAGGACGATCGCACCATATATTTT
>.|TRBD1|TRBJ2-1|TRBV18
CASSHGQVARGEQFF
TGTGCCAGCTCACATGGACAGGTGGCTCGGGGTGAGCAGTTCTTC
>.|.|TRBJ2-5|TRBV6-1
CASSPRETQYF
TGTGCCAGCAGTCCCCGGGAGACCCAGTACTTC
>.|.|TRBJ1-4|TRBV7-9
CASSPNTGFTEKLFF
TGTGCCAGCAGCCCCAATACAGGGTTTACTGAAAAACTGTTTTTT
>.|TRBD1|TRBJ1-1|TRBV28
CASSPGQGYPGTFF
TGTGCCAGCAGTCCCGGACAGGGTTACCCGGGGACTTTCTTT
>.|TRBD1|TRBJ2-5|TRBV4-3
CASSQELYPGQGMEKTQYF
TGCGCCAGCAGCCAAGAATTGTATCCGGGACAGGGGATGGAGAAGACCCAGTACTTC
>.|TRBD1|TRBJ1-1|TRBV6-5
CASSRDRVNTEAFF
TGTGCCAGCAGCAGGGACAGGGTGAACACTGAAGCTTTCTTT
>.|TRBD1|TRBJ2-6|TRBV18
CASSLDRPSHSGANVLTF
TGTGCCAGCTCACTGGACAGGCCCAGCCACTCTGGGGCCAACGTCCTGACTTTC
>.|.|TRBJ2-7|TRBV28
CASSFAQDSYEQYF
TGTGCCAGCAGTTTCGCTCAGGACTCCTACGAGCAGTACTTC
>.|.|TRBJ2-1|TRBV11-2
CASSSVQKSTGEQFF
TGTGCCAGCAGCTCAGTTCAGAAGTCTACGGGGGAACAGTTCTTC
>.|TRBD1|TRBJ1-4|TRBV18
CASSSLKGQGAEVSEKLFF
TGTGCCAGCTCATCACTCAAGGGACAGGGGGCGGAAGTTAGCGAAAAACTGTTTTTT
>.|.|TRBJ2-3|TRBV5-4
CASSEGAPSTDTQYF
TGTGCCAGCAGTGAAGGGGCCCCTAGCACAGATACGCAGTATTTT
>.|.|TRBJ2-7|TRBV27
CASSLSWGGSYEQYF
TGTGCCAGCAGCTTATCATGGGGCGGCTCCTACGAGCAGTACTTC
>.|TRBD1|TRBJ2-7|TRBV4-3
CASSQDDRGSYEQYF
TGCGCCAGCAGCCAAGATGACAGGGGGTCCTACGAGCAGTACTTC
>.|.|TRBJ2-7|TRBV7-6
CASSLGGSRGREQYF
TGTGCCAGCAGCTTAGGCGGGAGCAGGGGGCGCGAGCAGTACTTC
>.|.|TRBJ2-5|TRBV2
CASSEGLAGAQETQYF
TGTGCCAGCAGTGAGGGCTTGGCGGGGGCACAAGAGACCCAGTACTTC
>.|.|TRBJ1-3|TRBV11-3
CASSLDGGSGNTIYF
TGTGCCAGCAGCTTAGACGGGGGCTCTGGAAACACCATATATTTT
>few|.|TRBJ2-7|TRBV28
CASSPAQVGGYEQYF
TGTGCCAGCAGCCCCGCACAGGTCGGTGGCTACGAGCAGTACTTC
>.|TRBD1|TRBJ1-5|TRBV2
CASREGQGEQPQHF
TGTGCCAGCAGGGAGGGACAGGGGGAACAGCCCCAGCATTTT
>.|TRBD2|TRBJ2-1|TRBV19
CASSRSGGSYNEQFF
TGTGCCAGTAGTAGAAGCGGGGGGTCGTACAATGAGCAGTTCTTC
>.|TRBD2|TRBJ2-1|TRBV7-2
CASSGTSDHNEQFF
TGTGCCAGCAGCGGGACTAGCGATCACAATGAGCAGTTCTTC
>.|.|TRBJ2-3|TRBV5-6
CASSRPGVPSTDTQYF
TGTGCCAGCAGCCGACCCGGGGTACCTAGCACAGATACGCAGTATTTT
>.|TRBD1|TRBJ1-1|TRBV29-1
CSVHNVRGRSDTEAFF
TGCAGCGTTCACAACGTCAGGGGGCGCTCGGACACTGAAGCTTTCTTT
>.|.|TRBJ2-4|TRBV28
CASSFSVAKNIQYF
TGTGCCAGCAGTTTTAGCGTAGCCAAAAACATTCAGTACTTC
>.|.|TRBJ2-7|TRBV7-9
CSSSGQGSNEQYF
TGTTCCAGCAGCGGTCAGGGGAGTAACGAGCAGTACTTC